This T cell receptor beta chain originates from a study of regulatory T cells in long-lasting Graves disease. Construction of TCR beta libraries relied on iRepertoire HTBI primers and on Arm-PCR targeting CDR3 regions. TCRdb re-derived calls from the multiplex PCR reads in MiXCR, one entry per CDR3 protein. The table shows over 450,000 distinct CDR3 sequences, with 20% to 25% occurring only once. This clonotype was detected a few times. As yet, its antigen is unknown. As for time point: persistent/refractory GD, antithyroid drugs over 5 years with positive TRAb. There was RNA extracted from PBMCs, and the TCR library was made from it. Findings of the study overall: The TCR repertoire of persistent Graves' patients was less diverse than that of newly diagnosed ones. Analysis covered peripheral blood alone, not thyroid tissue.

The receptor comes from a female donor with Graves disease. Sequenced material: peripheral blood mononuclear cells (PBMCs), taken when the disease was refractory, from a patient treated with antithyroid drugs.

The CDR3 DNA sequence: TGTGCCAGCAATGGGGCAGGGGACACTGAAGCTTTCTTT. Protein sequence: CASNGAGDTEAFF. The chain joins TRBV9 to TRBJ1-1; D possibly corresponds to TRBD1 (6 bases). Germline CDR1 reads SGDLS; CDR2 reads YYNGEE. The ends were cut back, 6 bases at V and 3 bases at J, with 12 bases in the middle. This CDR3 is built from 13 residues.